This is a list of T cell receptor beta chains from one sample in a study of cytomegalovirus exposure and HLA in healthy donors. Method: immunoSEQ multiplex PCR; TCRdb's copy keeps in-frame clones and lacks some. The sample has approximately 120,000 clones, approximately 95% seen once. Source material: PBMCs. The receptor set was obtained from a man between 18 and 35 years old in good health and CMV-seronegative. Each CDR3 is given with its conserved first and last residue. A D gene is named only where the DNA matches it firmly. Only some rows state a clone size, as once, few, many or a class for expanded clones.

D: -; J: TRBJ1-3; V: TRBV18; size: -; DNA: TGTGCCAGCTCCCCCGGGCAACAGGTCGCTGGAAACACCATATATTTT; CDR3: CASSPGQQVAGNTIYF
D: TRBD2; J: TRBJ2-3; V: TRBV27; size: -; DNA: TGTGCCAGCAAAACTCCAGGACTAGCGGGATATACGCAGTATTTT; CDR3: CASKTPGLAGYTQYF
D: -; J: TRBJ2-5; V: TRBV6-5; size: -; DNA: TGTGCCAGCAGTTACTCTTTGGTGAGCCAAGAGACCCAGTACTTC; CDR3: CASSYSLVSQETQYF
D: TRBD2; J: TRBJ2-3; V: TRBV9; size: -; DNA: TGTGCCAGCAGCGTAAGCTCGGGAGGGCCAGATACGCAGTATTTT; CDR3: CASSVSSGGPDTQYF
D: TRBD2; J: TRBJ2-1; V: TRBV7-3; size: -; DNA: TGTGCCAGCAGCTTACTAGCGGGAGTTCCGGATGAGCAGTTCTTC; CDR3: CASSLLAGVPDEQFF
D: TRBD2; J: TRBJ2-2; V: TRBV5-6; size: -; DNA: TGTGCCAGCAACACCCTGGGACTAGCGAACACCGGGGAGCTGTTTTTT; CDR3: CASNTLGLANTGELFF
D: TRBD2; J: TRBJ2-5; V: TRBV5-1; size: -; DNA: TGCGCCAGCAGCTTGGTTCTAGCGGAAGAGACCCAGTACTTC; CDR3: CASSLVLAEETQYF
D: TRBD2; J: TRBJ2-1; V: TRBV7-9; size: -; DNA: TGTGCCAGCAGATCCCCGGGACTAGTTAATGACAATGAGCAGTTCTTC; CDR3: CASRSPGLVNDNEQFF
D: -; J: TRBJ2-5; V: TRBV11-2; size: once; DNA: TGTGCCAGCAGCTCCAGAGGCTGGGTACAAGAGACCCAGTACTTC; CDR3: CASSSRGWVQETQYF
D: -; J: TRBJ2-1; V: TRBV7-3; size: once; DNA: TGTGCCAGCAGCTTACTACCGGAGTACAATGAGCAGTTCTTC; CDR3: CASSLLPEYNEQFF
D: -; J: TRBJ1-1; V: TRBV29-1; size: -; DNA: TGCAGCGTTATCCAGGTGAACACTGAAGCTTTCTTT; CDR3: CSVIQVNTEAFF
D: -; J: TRBJ2-1; V: TRBV21-1; size: -; DNA: TGTGCCAGCAGCCTTAAAGGGAGCATTTTCAGACTCGGTGAGCAGTTCTTC; CDR3: CASSLKGSIFRLGEQFF
D: TRBD1; J: TRBJ2-5; V: TRBV7-2; size: -; DNA: TGTGCCAGCAGCCCCGACAGGGAGAGAAAGACCCAGTACTTC; CDR3: CASSPDRERKTQYF
D: TRBD2; J: TRBJ2-5; V: TRBV7-3; size: -; DNA: TGTGCCAGCAGCTCCGGTAGCGGGGAGACCCAGTACTTC; CDR3: CASSSGSGETQYF
D: TRBD2; J: TRBJ2-3; V: TRBV9; size: -; DNA: TGTGCCAGCAGCACCCCACTAGCGGGAGGGAGGGATACGCAGTATTTT; CDR3: CASSTPLAGGRDTQYF
D: TRBD1; J: TRBJ2-7; V: TRBV5-4; size: once; DNA: TGTGCCAGCAGCTTACCAGGGGGCCCTTCGCGCGAGCAGTACTTC; CDR3: CASSLPGGPSREQYF
D: -; J: TRBJ2-7; V: TRBV5-6; size: -; DNA: TGTGCCAGCGACCGGGTTGGATACGAGCAGTACTTC; CDR3: CASDRVGYEQYF
D: TRBD1; J: TRBJ1-2; V: TRBV27; size: -; DNA: TGTGCCAGCAGTTTTAGGGACAGGACTAGTGGCTACACCTTC; CDR3: CASSFRDRTSGYTF
D: -; J: TRBJ2-7; V: TRBV21-1; size: -; DNA: TGTGCCAGCAGCAAAGGGGTAAGGAGTCCCGAGCAGTACTTC; CDR3: CASSKGVRSPEQYF
D: -; J: TRBJ2-6; V: TRBV7-2; size: -; DNA: TGTGCCAGCAGCTTAGACAGCTCTGGGGCCAACGTCCTGACTTTC; CDR3: CASSLDSSGANVLTF
D: -; J: TRBJ2-3; V: TRBV4-3; size: -; DNA: TGCGCCAGCAGCTTCCGGGGCAGGGGGGGCACAGATACGCAGTATTTT; CDR3: CASSFRGRGGTDTQYF
D: -; J: TRBJ1-2; V: TRBV5-1; size: once; DNA: TGCGCCAGCAGCGTAGGGGGGGACTATGGCTACACCTTC; CDR3: CASSVGGDYGYTF
D: TRBD1; J: TRBJ2-1; V: TRBV5-1; size: -; DNA: TGCGCCAGCAGCTCGAGACAGGGGGCAGCGGGCGAGCAGTTCTTC; CDR3: CASSSRQGAAGEQFF
D: -; J: TRBJ2-1; V: TRBV5-5; size: -; DNA: TGTGCCAGCAGAAACAGGGATACCTACAATGAGCAGTTCTTC; CDR3: CASRNRDTYNEQFF
D: TRBD2; J: TRBJ2-3; V: TRBV19; size: -; DNA: TGTGCCAGTAGTATCTCTAGCGGGAGCACAGATACGCAGTATTTT; CDR3: CASSISSGSTDTQYF
D: TRBD2; J: TRBJ2-7; V: TRBV6-5; size: -; DNA: TGTGCCAGCAGTTTCCGGACTAGCGGGAGATTTTACGAGCAGTACTTC; CDR3: CASSFRTSGRFYEQYF